Sequencing of this T cell receptor beta chain was carried out in a study of T cell changes during pregnancy in multiple sclerosis. This table comes from immunoSEQ multiplex PCR, and its TCRdb copy is limited to in-frame clones, with some not included. The data show about 100,000 clones, about nine tenths seen once. CDR1 and CDR2 (germline): SGHDT, YYEEEE. The CDR3 consists of 17 residues. The V gene end was trimmed by 0 bases and the J gene end by 8 bases; junction bases not matched to a gene: 14. This chain links TRBV5-6 with TRBJ1-2; 9 nucleotides align to TRBD1. The receptor comes from a female donor with multiple sclerosis, enrolled in a pregnancy study. The sequenced sample was peripheral blood, obtained after pregnancy. In nucleotides, the CDR3 is TGTGCCAGCAGCTTGGGGGACAGGGTATCCCCTATACGGGGCTACACCTTC. This encodes CASSLGDRVSPIRGYTF.